These 9 T cell receptor beta chains share one sample of origin, sequenced in a study of STAT5B mutations in CD4+ large granular lymphocyte leukemia. TCRdb's copy holds only in-frame clones and misses some; the assay was immunoSEQ multiplex PCR. The sample carries approximately 35,000 clones, 68% recorded once. Material: CD4+ T cells from blood buffy coats. These receptors all stem from a human donor in good health.

The count of this clone is one. The genes are TRBV10-2 and TRBJ2-2; D call uncertain. The germline gives CDR1 WSHSY, CDR2 SAAADI. This CDR3 is built from 16 residues. Trimming took 5 bases from V and 0 from J, leaving 13 bases between them. This chain's CDR3 is CASSSARGSNTGELFF. CDR3 bases: TGCGCCAGCAGTTCGGCAAGAGGCTCGAACACCGGGGAGCTGTTTTTT.

Only one count was recorded for this clone. This chain links TRBV4-3 with TRBJ1-4; D gene unclear. Trimming took 0 bases from V and 0 from J, leaving 11 bases between them. The germline CDR1 and CDR2 sequences are LGHNA and YSLEER. This CDR3 is built from 17 residues. The CDR3 nucleotides read TGCGCCAGCAGCCAAGAACAAAACAGAGCAACTAATGAAAAACTGTTTTTT. Its translation: CASSQEQNRATNEKLFF.

This clone qualifies as medium-sized. V gene TRBV14 combines with J gene TRBJ1-3; 7 nucleotides line up with TRBD1. CDR1 and CDR2 from the germline V gene are SGHDN and FVKESK. Trimming removed 1 base from V and 0 bases from J; junction bases left unmatched: 6. The CDR3 runs to 17 residues. The CDR3 spells CASSQGQGLSSGNTIYF. The CDR3 region has the DNA TGTGCCAGCAGCCAAGGACAGGGACTCAGCTCTGGAAACACCATATATTTT. Complete variable domain (other parts from reference TRBV14 and TRBJ1-3): EAGVTQFPSHSVIEKGQTVTLRCDPISGHDNLYWYRRVMGKEIKFLLHFVKESKQDESGMPNNRFLAERTGGTYSTLKVQPAELEDSGVYFCASSQGQGLSSGNTIYFGEGSWLTVV.

V is TRBV10-3 and J is TRBJ2-5, with no clear D. V lost 0 bases and J 6 bases, leaving 11 bases between the germline ends. From germline, CDR1 is ENHRY and CDR2 SYGVKD. This CDR3 has 14 residues. The CDR3 spells CAISESNGEKTQYF. CDR3 bases: TGTGCCATCAGTGAGTCCAACGGTGAAAAGACCCAGTACTTC.

The chain carries TRBV4-3 and TRBJ1-1; D not resolved. This CDR3 has 13 amino acids. The germline V and J ends were trimmed by 0 bases and 5 bases, with 7 bases remaining between them. Germline assignment: CDR1 LGHNA and CDR2 YSLEER. CDR3 sequence (DNA): TGCGCCAGCAGCCAAGATCTCAGGACTGAAGCTTTCTTT. Translated: CASSQDLRTEAFF.

This chain uses TRBV4-3 with TRBJ1-6; no firm D call. V lost 0 bases and J 0 bases, leaving 9 bases between the germline ends. Germline values: CDR1 LGHNA, CDR2 YSLEER. This CDR3 has 17 amino acids. CDR3 residues: CASSQDQRSSYNSPLHF. CDR3 DNA sequence: TGCGCCAGCAGCCAAGATCAGAGGAGCTCCTATAATTCACCCCTCCACTTT.

This chain uses TRBV7-2 with TRBJ1-5; no reliable D call. This CDR3 is 15 amino acids long. CDR1 SGHTA and CDR2 FQGNSA come from the germline V gene. Trimming shortened V by 5 bases and J by 5 bases, and 16 bases separated the two germline ends. The CDR3 region has the DNA TGTGCCAGCAGCCCTAGGGCGGGAGAATATCAGCCCCAGCATTTT. Its translation is CASSPRAGEYQPQHF. Complete variable domain (other parts from reference TRBV7-2 and TRBJ1-5): GAGVSQSPSNKVTEKGKDVELRCDPISGHTALYWYRQSLGQGLEFLIYFQGNSAPDKSGLPSDRFSAERTGGSVSTLTIQRTQQEDSAVYLCASSPRAGEYQPQHFGDGTRLSIL.

The V and J genes are TRBV7-2 and TRBJ2-3; 13 nucleotides match TRBD2. After removal of 5 bases from V and 4 bases from J, the junction contained 6 bases not matched to a gene. The CDR3 contains 16 residues. The germline gives CDR1 SGHTA, CDR2 FQGNSA. Here the CDR3 reads CASSPPGLAGADTQYF. Written as DNA, the CDR3 is TGTGCCAGCAGCCCCCCTGGACTAGCGGGGGCAGATACGCAGTATTTT.

This chain connects TRBV7-3 to TRBJ2-6, with D possibly being TRBD1 or TRBD2 (5 bases each). The V end was cut by 1 base, the J end by 2 bases, with 12 bases between. Germline CDR1 reads SGHTA; CDR2 reads FQGTGA. This CDR3 contains 17 residues. CDR3 amino acids: CASSLNGAITGANVLTF. In nucleotides, the CDR3 is TGTGCCAGCAGCTTAAACGGGGCAATAACTGGGGCCAACGTCCTGACTTTC.